These T cell receptor beta chains were read from a single sample in a study of CD8 T cells in Susac syndrome. TCRdb used MiXCR to reprocess the immunoSEQ multiplex PCR reads, holding one entry per CDR3 protein. Here the sample spans 200,000 to 250,000 distinct CDR3 sequences, approximately 95% being singletons. The sample was CD4+ T cells from PBMCs. All receptors derive from a human donor with multiple sclerosis. The CDR3 runs from the conserved cysteine through the conserved F or W. D genes are given only for firm matches. Clone size is stated in some rows and not others, as once, few, many or a class when expanded.

D gene	V gene	clone size	J gene	CDR3 protein	CDR3 DNA
-	TRBV20-1	-	TRBJ1-1	CSAIIRRGNTEAFF	TGCAGTGCAATAATCAGAAGGGGGAACACTGAAGCTTTCTTT
-	TRBV7-9	-	TRBJ2-7	CASSPTWGEQYF	TGTGCCAGCAGCCCCACCTGGGGGGAGCAGTACTTC
TRBD2	TRBV19	few	TRBJ2-2	CASSQLAGNTGELFF	TGTGCCAGTAGTCAACTAGCGGGAAACACCGGGGAGCTGTTTTTT
-	TRBV11-2	-	TRBJ2-1	CASSLSTYNEQFF	TGTGCCAGCAGCTTATCAACCTACAATGAGCAGTTCTTC
-	TRBV19	-	TRBJ2-6	CASSITSSSGANVLTF	TGTGCCAGTAGTATAACGTCGTCCTCTGGGGCCAACGTCCTGACTTTC
-	TRBV29-1	-	TRBJ2-2	CSAGTRNTGELFF	TGCAGCGCCGGGACAAGAAACACCGGGGAGCTGTTTTTT
-	TRBV12-3/TRBV12-4	once	TRBJ1-6	CASSDAHPKTAPLHF	TGTGCCAGCAGTGACGCCCACCCGAAGACAGCACCCCTCCACTTT
TRBD1	TRBV5-6	-	TRBJ2-4	CASRSGQGIAKNIQYF	TGTGCCAGCAGGTCGGGACAGGGAATAGCCAAAAACATTCAGTACTTC
TRBD2	TRBV29-1	once	TRBJ2-7	CSVDGLAGTYEQYF	TGCAGCGTGGACGGACTAGCTGGGACCTACGAGCAGTACTTC
-	TRBV27	once	TRBJ2-1	CASSSHRGVGQFF	TGTGCCAGCAGTTCTCATCGAGGTGTGGGGCAGTTCTTC
-	TRBV21-1	-	TRBJ2-7	CASSPPRRASNEQYF	TGTGCCAGCAGCCCACCCCGCAGGGCGTCCAACGAGCAGTACTTC
-	TRBV19	-	TRBJ1-6	CASRKDSPNSPLHF	TGTGCCAGTAGGAAGGACAGCCCTAATTCACCCCTCCACTTT
TRBD2	TRBV29-1	-	TRBJ2-5	CSVAMGLARETQYF	TGCAGCGTTGCTATGGGACTAGCGCGAGAGACCCAGTACTTC
-	TRBV30	-	TRBJ2-3	CAWSVGRSSTDTQYF	TGTGCCTGGAGTGTTGGCCGGAGTAGCACAGATACGCAGTATTTT
TRBD1	TRBV2	-	TRBJ1-2	CASRVDLDRQIGYTF	TGTGCCAGCAGAGTCGATTTGGACAGGCAAATCGGCTACACCTTC
TRBD1	TRBV3-1	-	TRBJ2-1	CASRPWTGGLDNEQFF	TGTGCCAGCAGGCCGTGGACAGGGGGTTTGGACAATGAGCAGTTCTTC
-	TRBV20-1	-	TRBJ2-5	CSARIRVETQYF	TGCAGTGCTAGAATCCGGGTAGAGACCCAGTACTTC
TRBD2	TRBV15	-	TRBJ2-7	CATSRPRAGGLDEQYF	TGTGCCACCAGCCGCCCTCGGGCGGGAGGGCTAGACGAGCAGTACTTC
-	TRBV28	-	TRBJ2-7	CASRLRAYEQYF	TGTGCCAGCAGACTTAGGGCCTACGAGCAGTACTTC
-	TRBV12-5	-	TRBJ2-5	CASGMVKQETQYF	TGTGCTAGTGGGATGGTTAAGCAAGAGACCCAGTACTTC
-	TRBV2	-	TRBJ2-3	CASSVRGLDADTQYF	TGTGCCAGCAGTGTACGGGGGCTAGATGCAGATACGCAGTATTTT
-	TRBV29-1	-	TRBJ2-3	CSVEDPAGAETFTDTQYF	TGCAGCGTTGAAGATCCTGCGGGGGCCGAAACGTTCACAGATACGCAGTATTTT
-	TRBV10-3	-	TRBJ1-1	CAISLTGNMNTEAFF	TGTGCCATCAGCCTGACAGGAAACATGAACACTGAAGCTTTCTTT
TRBD1	TRBV30	-	TRBJ2-2	CAWKGGTGTGYTGELFF	TGTGCCTGGAAAGGGGGGACCGGGACAGGGTACACCGGGGAGCTGTTTTTT
-	TRBV7-2	-	TRBJ2-7	CASSFQGRMGYEQYF	TGTGCCAGCAGCTTTCAGGGGCGGATGGGCTACGAGCAGTACTTC
TRBD2	TRBV12-3/TRBV12-4	-	TRBJ2-1	CASRLRTSPLGSEQFF	TGTGCCAGCAGACTAAGGACTAGCCCCCTTGGTAGTGAGCAGTTCTTC
-	TRBV6-5	-	TRBJ2-5	CASSYGVTQYF	TGTGCCAGCAGTTACGGCGTGACCCAGTACTTC
TRBD1	TRBV7-9	-	TRBJ2-7	CASSPDWRQGDNEQYF	TGTGCCAGCAGCCCTGACTGGAGACAGGGGGACAACGAGCAGTACTTC